This is a list of T cell receptor beta chains from one sample in a study of blood T cells in healthy people across ages. One entry per CDR3 protein results from TCRdb running MiXCR on the 5' RACE reads. The data hold hundreds of thousands of distinct CDR3 sequences, with around a fifth observed a single time. Material: blood. Source of these receptors: a man in his 70s in good health. CDR3s include the opening cysteine and the closing phenylalanine or tryptophan. A D gene is named only where the DNA matches it firmly. Only some rows state a clone size, as once, few, many or a class for expanded clones.

d_gene	abundance	j_gene	v_gene	CDR3aa	CDR3nt
-	few	TRBJ2-7	TRBV4-1	CASSQDLQGILYEQYF	TGCGCCAGCAGCCAAGACCTACAGGGAATCCTTTACGAGCAGTACTTC
-	few	TRBJ2-1	TRBV20-1	CSARDMLGEQFF	TGCAGTGCTAGAGATATGCTGGGTGAGCAGTTCTTC
-	many	TRBJ2-7	TRBV20-1	CSARASSGEQYF	TGCAGTGCTAGAGCTTCCTCGGGAGAGCAGTACTTC
TRBD2	-	TRBJ2-7	TRBV6-2/TRBV6-3	CASSYTGLAGQYF	TGTGCCAGCAGTTACACGGGACTAGCGGGGCAGTACTTC
-	-	TRBJ1-1	TRBV2	CASSVEGSTEAFF	TGTGCCAGCAGTGTGGAGGGTAGCACTGAAGCTTTCTTT
TRBD2	-	TRBJ2-3	TRBV2	CASSDLLAGLKKSTDTQYF	TGTGCCAGCAGTGACCTACTAGCGGGATTAAAAAAGAGCACAGATACGCAGTATTTT
-	-	TRBJ1-2	TRBV6-2/TRBV6-3	CASVAETPSRGYTF	TGTGCCAGCGTGGCGGAGACACCCTCTCGAGGCTACACCTTC
TRBD2	few	TRBJ2-3	TRBV10-3	CAISGLTSDSTDTQYF	TGTGCCATCAGTGGATTGACTAGCGATAGCACAGATACGCAGTATTTT
-	-	TRBJ2-6	TRBV3-1	CASSRRTVSSGANVLTF	TGTGCTAGCAGCCGAAGGACAGTGAGCTCTGGGGCCAACGTCCTGACTTTC
-	-	TRBJ1-6	TRBV6-5	CASSSAGEDSPLHF	TGTGCCAGCAGTTCCGCCGGTGAAGATTCACCCCTCCACTTT
-	-	TRBJ2-1	TRBV20-1	CSASSSAYNEQFF	TGCAGTGCTAGCTCAAGCGCCTACAATGAGCAGTTCTTC